This is a list of T cell receptor beta chains from one sample in a study of beta chain features in type 1 diabetes. Assay used: immunoSEQ multiplex PCR; TCRdb lists only in-frame clones, some missing. The sample carries 350,000 to 400,000 clones, approximately 16% recorded once. The sample consisted of naive CD4+ T cells from blood. These receptor sequences come from a woman in her late teens or twenties in good health. Each CDR3 is given with its conserved first and last residue. Fields, in order: D gene, V gene, J gene, CDR3 length, clone size, CDR3 DNA, CDR3 protein. The D gene is left open where the match is weak. The listing skips clone size in some rows; elsewhere it reads once, few, many or a size class.

TRBD2,TRBV18,TRBJ2-7,15,.,TGTGCCAGCTCACTTGGGACTAGCGGTCTCTACGAGCAGTACTTC,CASSLGTSGLYEQYF
.,TRBV19,TRBJ1-1,14,few,TGTGCCAGCTACCCGGGACACTTGAACACTGAAGCTTTCTTT,CASYPGHLNTEAFF
.,TRBV27,TRBJ2-1,13,.,TGTGCCAGCAGTCCCCGTCCCTTCGGGGAGCAGTTCTTC,CASSPRPFGEQFF
TRBD1,TRBV30,TRBJ1-5,16,few,TGTGCCTGGAGCCTTCGGACAGGGAGGAGCAATCAGCCCCAGCATTTT,CAWSLRTGRSNQPQHF
TRBD2,TRBV14,TRBJ2-7,16,few,TGTGCCAGCAGCCAGGGCTTGGGACTAGCGGGAGACGAGCAGTACTTC,CASSQGLGLAGDEQYF
.,TRBV2,TRBJ2-5,14,few,TGTGCCAGCAGCTTGAGGGGGCGGGGAGAGACCCAGTACTTC,CASSLRGRGETQYF
.,TRBV6-5,TRBJ2-5,15,.,TGTGCCAGCAGTTACTCGAAGGGGTCGCGGGAGACCCAGTACTTC,CASSYSKGSRETQYF
TRBD1,TRBV5-4,TRBJ2-1,14,.,TGTGCCAGCAGCTTGGAGGACAGGTACAATGAGCAGTTCTTC,CASSLEDRYNEQFF
.,TRBV5-4,TRBJ2-3,15,.,TGTGCCAGCAGCTTGCCTGGGACTTTAGGGGATACGCAGTATTTT,CASSLPGTLGDTQYF
.,TRBV2,TRBJ1-1,11,.,TGTGCCAGCAACCCGGACAGAAAAGCTTTCTTT,CASNPDRKAFF
.,TRBV28,TRBJ1-2,14,.,TGTGCCAGCAGTTTGGTGGAGAGAAACTATGGCTACACCTTC,CASSLVERNYGYTF
TRBD2,TRBV9,TRBJ2-1,15,.,TGTGCCAGCAGCGTCTCTAGCGGCTCCTACAATGAGCAGTTCTTC,CASSVSSGSYNEQFF
.,TRBV19,TRBJ2-1,16,few,TGTGCCAGTAGTATAGATACGGCAGGGTATGACAATGAGCAGTTCTTC,CASSIDTAGYDNEQFF
.,TRBV28,TRBJ2-1,16,.,TGTGCCAGCAGTTCCGCGGGGCAGCTAGGGTACGATGAGCAGTTCTTC,CASSSAGQLGYDEQFF
TRBD2,TRBV15,TRBJ2-3,15,.,TGTGCCACCAGCAGAGATGGGGGAGGGTCAGATACGCAGTATTTT,CATSRDGGGSDTQYF
TRBD1,TRBV6-1,TRBJ2-1,16,.,TGTGCCAGCAGTGAAACCGGGACAGGGGGCTCGAGTGAGCAGTTCTTC,CASSETGTGGSSEQFF
TRBD2,TRBV28,TRBJ2-1,14,.,TGTGCCAGCAGCAAGACTAGCGGGAACAATGAGCAGTTCTTC,CASSKTSGNNEQFF
.,TRBV5-4,TRBJ2-1,13,.,TGTGCCAGCAGCTTGGAGCCTGGAGATGAGCAGTTCTTC,CASSLEPGDEQFF
TRBD2,TRBV19,TRBJ2-3,15,few,TGTGCCAGTAGTATATCCAGCGGGAGTGGAGATACGCAGTATTTT,CASSISSGSGDTQYF
TRBD2,TRBV29-1,TRBJ2-1,13,few,TGCAGCGTTTGGACTAGCTCCTACAATGAGCAGTTCTTC,CSVWTSSYNEQFF
TRBD2,TRBV30,TRBJ2-3,17,few,TGTGCCTGGAGTCTAGGGCGACTAGCGGGGTACACAGATACGCAGTATTTT,CAWSLGRLAGYTDTQYF
TRBD1,TRBV7-9,TRBJ2-6,15,.,TGTGCCAGCAGACCAGGGGGCTCTGGGGCCAACGTCCTGACTTTC,CASRPGGSGANVLTF
.,TRBV5-1,TRBJ2-2,13,few,TGCGCCAGCAGCTTGACTAGTACCGGGGAGCTGTTTTTT,CASSLTSTGELFF
TRBD1,TRBV5-1,TRBJ1-1,15,.,TGCGCCAGCAGCTTCCTGACAGGGTCGAACACTGAAGCTTTCTTT,CASSFLTGSNTEAFF
.,TRBV6-5,TRBJ2-7,15,.,TGTGCCAGCAGTTACCGGGGGGCCCTGCAATACGAGCAGTACTTC,CASSYRGALQYEQYF
TRBD1,TRBV7-2,TRBJ1-4,13,.,TGTGCCAGCAGCCCACCCGACAGGGAAAGGTTGTTTTTT,CASSPPDRERLFF
TRBD1,TRBV30,TRBJ1-4,14,.,TGTGCCTGGAGTAGACAGGGAGTTAATGAAAAACTGTTTTTT,CAWSRQGVNEKLFF
TRBD2,TRBV7-2,TRBJ2-1,19,.,TGTGCCAGCAGCTCACAGAGCCCGGGACTAGCGGGAATAGACAATGAGCAGTTCTTC,CASSSQSPGLAGIDNEQFF